These 24 T cell receptor beta chains were sequenced from one sample in a study of T cell changes during pregnancy in multiple sclerosis. Assay: immunoSEQ multiplex PCR; the TCRdb copy retains only in-frame clones and omits some. The sample has around 70,000 clones, 92% seen once. The sequenced sample was peripheral blood, obtained after pregnancy. Receptor source: a female donor with multiple sclerosis, enrolled in a pregnancy study.

The gene calls are TRBV2 and TRBJ2-7, with TRBD2 matching 7 bases. Trimming removed 7 bases from V and 4 bases from J; junction bases left unmatched: 10. This CDR3 is built from 14 residues. Germline loops: CDR1 SNHLY, CDR2 FYNNEI. The DNA of the CDR3 is TGTGCCAGCACCCGGATGCGGGAGACGTACGAGCAGTACTTC. Residues: CASTRMRETYEQYF.

The chain uses TRBV10-3 and TRBJ2-7; D remains unclear. CDR3 length: 15 residues. Trimming took 6 bases from V and 0 from J, leaving 15 bases between them. The V gene's germline CDR1 is ENHRY and CDR2 SYGVKD. CDR3 region: CAISDNTEYSYEQYF. In nucleotides, the CDR3 is TGTGCCATCAGCGATAATACAGAGTACTCCTACGAGCAGTACTTC.

Of note for this clone: At the DNA level, this CDR3 is encoded by other sequences in the same sample as well. The chain carries TRBV5-4 and TRBJ2-1; 9 positions agree with TRBD2. The CDR3 spans 16 residues. The ends lost 4 bases at V and 4 bases at J; junction bases unmatched: 9. Per the germline V gene, CDR1 is SGHNT and CDR2 is YYREEE (reference sequence). In nucleotides, the CDR3 is TGTGCCAGCAGCCTGCCCGGCGCGGGAGGGTACAATGAGCAGTTCTTC. Residues: CASSLPGAGGYNEQFF.

The genes are TRBV4-2 and TRBJ2-1; TRBD2 is a possible D gene (6 bases). Germline V gives CDR1 LGHNA, CDR2 YNFKEQ. V lost 4 bases, J lost 9 bases, and 10 bases lay in between. This CDR3 contains 12 residues. The CDR3 DNA follows: TGTGCCAGCAGCCGCCGGGAGAGTGAGCAGTTCTTC. It encodes CASSRRESEQFF.

The rearrangement joins TRBV9 to TRBJ1-2, with D unresolved. Germline V gene lookup returns CDR1 SGDLS and CDR2 YYNGEE. V lost 1 base, J lost 6 bases, and 7 bases lay in between. The CDR3 covers 12 residues. Here the CDR3 DNA reads TGTGCCAGCAGCGTACCCCAGAATGGCTACACCTTC. Translating it yields CASSVPQNGYTF.

CDR3 nucleotide sequence: TGTGCCAGCAGTCTGGACAGGCTATCTAATCAGCCCCAGCATTTT. It translates to CASSLDRLSNQPQHF. The rearrangement uses TRBV28 and TRBJ1-5; TRBD1 agrees at 7 bases. Losses at the gene ends were 5 bases for V and 4 bases for J; bases not matched to a gene: 8. Germline CDR1 and CDR2: MDHEN and SYDVKM. This CDR3 is 15 amino acids long.

The chain recombines TRBV6-1 with TRBJ2-1; possible D gene TRBD1, 5 bases. The V gene's germline CDR1 is MNHNS and CDR2 SASEGT. CDR3 length equals 14 residues. Between the trimmed V and J ends, which lost 2 bases and 9 bases, there was a span of 14 bases. The CDR3 region is CASSEQDIGGEQFF. DNA of the CDR3: TGTGCCAGCAGTGAACAGGACATCGGCGGTGAGCAGTTCTTC.

The rearrangement links TRBV14 to TRBJ1-1, with 11 bases fitting TRBD1. CDR1 SGHDN and CDR2 FVKESK come from the germline V gene. This CDR3 has 15 residues. Losses at the gene ends were 4 bases for V and 7 bases for J; bases not matched to a gene: 8. In DNA, the CDR3 is TGTGCCAGCAGCCTTCGGACAGGGGGCTACAGTGAAGCTTTCTTT. It encodes CASSLRTGGYSEAFF.

As concerns this clone: At one end the junction does not follow the germline gene, possibly because of a read error. The chain recombines TRBV30 with TRBJ1-2; D not certain. Germline lookup yields CDR1 GTSNPN and CDR2 SVGIG (reference sequence). The CDR3 contains 10 residues. This CDR3 reads CAWREGRTVF. CDR3 nucleotide sequence: TGTGCCTGGAGGGAGGGCCGGACTGTCTTC.

The V gene is TRBV29-1, the J gene TRBJ1-2; 8 nucleotides align to TRBD1. CDR1 and CDR2 (germline): SQVTM, ANQGSEA. This CDR3 is 11 amino acids long. Germline trimming cut 5 bases from V and 6 bases from J; bases unmatched to any gene: 2. The CDR3 here is CSVLDRDGYTF. The CDR3 region has the DNA TGCAGCGTTCTGGACAGGGATGGCTACACCTTC. The whole variable domain, filled in from reference TRBV29-1 and TRBJ1-2, reads SAVISQKPSRDICQRGTSLTIQCQVDSQVTMMFWYRQQPGQSLTLIATANQGSEATYESGFVIDKFPISRPNLTFSTLTVSNMSPEDSSIYLCSVLDRDGYTFGSGTRLTVV.

The rearrangement joins TRBV11-3 to TRBJ1-3, with TRBD1 matching over 7 bases. Germline V lookup: CDR1 SGHNT, CDR2 YENEEA. Trimming at V came to 7 bases and at J to 4 bases, leaving 19 bases not matched to a gene. The CDR3 spans 18 residues. Here the CDR3 reads CASNIPPYRGASGNTIYF. Here the CDR3 DNA reads TGTGCCAGCAACATCCCTCCTTACAGGGGCGCGTCGGGAAACACCATATATTTT.

The chain joins TRBV30 to TRBJ2-5; possible D gene TRBD1, 6 bases. Germline values: CDR1 GTSNPN, CDR2 SVGIG (reference sequence). CDR3 size: 14 residues. V was trimmed by 0 bases and J by 5 bases, leaving 13 bases between them. The CDR3, as DNA: TGTGCCTGGAGTGTCCTGGGGGCGAGGGAGACCCAGTACTTC. It translates to CAWSVLGARETQYF.

This clone came up once. V is TRBV5-5 and J is TRBJ1-1, with D possibly matching TRBD1 (6 bases). V gave up 4 bases and J gave up 0 bases, with 16 bases separating them. CDR1 and CDR2 (germline): SGHKS, YYEKEE (reference sequence). The CDR3 is 16 residues long. DNA for the CDR3: TGTGCCAGCAGCCACACAGGGCGTAGAGTGAACACTGAAGCTTTCTTT. Protein sequence: CASSHTGRRVNTEAFF.

V is TRBV30 and J is TRBJ1-5, with TRBD1 matching 7 bases. Germline values: CDR1 GTSNPN, CDR2 SVGIG (reference sequence). With 0 bases clipped from V and 6 bases from J, the junction kept 8 bases outside the gene matches. This CDR3 is 15 amino acids long. CDR3 in amino acids: CAWSVQGQGSQPQHF. The DNA of the CDR3 is TGTGCCTGGAGTGTACAGGGGCAGGGGAGTCAGCCCCAGCATTTT. The variable domain in full, with the rest retrieved from reference TRBV30 and TRBJ1-5, is SQTIHQWPATLVQPVGSPLSLECTVEGTSNPNLYWYRQAAGRGLQLLFYSVGIGQISSEVPQNLSASRPQDRQFILSSKKLLLSDSGFYLCAWSVQGQGSQPQHFGDGTRLSIL.

The chain couples TRBV4-1 to TRBJ2-7; no clear D. Germline values: CDR1 MGHRA, CDR2 YSYEKL. V was pared by 1 base and J by 3 bases, with 7 bases between. The length of the CDR3 is 13 residues. This CDR3 is CASSQGRIYEQYF. As DNA, the CDR3 is TGCGCCAGCAGCCAAGGTCGTATCTACGAGCAGTACTTC.

This clone was recorded a few times. The J gene is TRBJ2-1, the V gene TRBV18, with D possibly TRBD1 on 5 matching bases. V lost 5 bases and J lost 4, with 12 bases in between. CDR3 length equals 14 residues. Germline V lookup: CDR1 KGHSH, CDR2 LQKENI. CDR3 sequence: CASSAKQEYNEQFF. The CDR3 DNA follows: TGTGCCAGCTCAGCAAAACAGGAGTACAATGAGCAGTTCTTC.

This clone was picked up one time. V usage is TRBV10-2 and J usage is TRBJ2-1, with D perhaps TRBD1 or TRBD2 (9 bases each). The germline V gene has CDR1 WSHSY and CDR2 SAAADI. V lost 9 bases to trimming and J lost 7 bases, with 31 bases between them. This CDR3 comprises 18 residues. The CDR3 DNA reads as TGCGCCAGTAGCCCCGGGACAGGGATACTACTAGCGGGTAATGAGCAGTTCTTC. Translating it yields CASSPGTGILLAGNEQFF.

The chain is built from TRBV27 and TRBJ2-1; 7 nucleotides match TRBD1. The V and J ends lost 3 bases and 3 bases, in that order; junction bases with no gene match: 8. The CDR3 totals 16 residues. Germline assignment: CDR1 MNHEY and CDR2 SMNVEV (reference sequence). CDR3 sequence: CASSFNPGTDYNEQFF. The CDR3 region has the DNA TGTGCCAGCAGTTTCAACCCCGGGACAGACTACAATGAGCAGTTCTTC.

This clone is medium-sized in the sample. V is TRBV6-4 and J is TRBJ2-3; 10 bases are shared with TRBD2. Losses at the gene ends were 3 bases for V and 4 bases for J; bases not matched to a gene: 4. Germline V CDR1 and CDR2: MRHNA, SNTAGT. There are 15 residues in the CDR3. The DNA of the CDR3 is TGTGCCAGCAGTGAAGCGGGAGGGCCTGCAGATACGCAGTATTTT. Protein product: CASSEAGGPADTQYF.

This chain joins TRBV28 and TRBJ1-5; possible D gene TRBD1, 5 bases. Germline V lookup: CDR1 MDHEN, CDR2 SYDVKM. The CDR3 contains 14 residues. Trimming took 8 bases from V and 3 from J, leaving 14 bases between them. The DNA for the CDR3 is TGTGCCAGCCGGGGGTGGGCTGCCAATCAGCCCCAGCATTTT. Protein sequence: CASRGWAANQPQHF.

The J gene is TRBJ2-2, the V gene TRBV19, with a weak D call TRBD2 (6 bases). Germline CDR1 and CDR2: LNHDA and SQIVND (reference sequence). The CDR3 consists of 15 residues. V lost 3 bases to trimming and J lost 0 bases, with 8 bases between them. In nucleotides, the CDR3 is TGTGCCAGTAGTATTAGCGGTCCGAACACCGGGGAGCTGTTTTTT. Translating it yields CASSISGPNTGELFF.

The table lists this clone with a count of one. The chain links TRBV14 to TRBJ1-1, with D unclear. V lost 0 bases and J 4 bases, leaving 9 bases between the germline ends. This CDR3 is 14 amino acids long. Germline V gene lookup returns CDR1 SGHDN and CDR2 FVKESK. The CDR3 DNA is TGTGCCAGCAGCCAAGATGGCTGGAGCACTGAAGCTTTCTTT. As protein: CASSQDGWSTEAFF.

The J gene is TRBJ2-7, the V gene TRBV7-8; 7 positions match TRBD2. CDR3 length equals 16 residues. The V gene end was trimmed by 1 base and the J gene end by 3 bases; junction bases not matched to a gene: 9. The germline gives CDR1 SGHVS, CDR2 FQNEAQ. This CDR3 is CASSLVRWEGSYEQYF. CDR3 DNA: TGTGCCAGCAGCTTAGTTCGGTGGGAGGGTAGCTACGAGCAGTACTTC.

J is TRBJ2-1 and V is TRBV12-5; 8 positions agree with TRBD2. Germline V gives CDR1 LGHNT, CDR2 FRNRAP. The CDR3 runs 15 residues. V trimming: 7 bases; J trimming: 7 bases; junction bases outside the gene matches: 12. In DNA, the CDR3 is TGTGCTAGTGCCGGGGGGGGAGGGCCTTGGAATGAGCAGTTCTTC. Translation: CASAGGGGPWNEQFF.